The 19 T cell receptor beta chains presented below share a single source sample, sequenced in a study of T cells after yellow fever vaccination. TCRdb passed the 5' RACE reads through MiXCR, listing each CDR3 protein once. The table lists 300,000 to 400,000 distinct CDR3 sequences, roughly 10% of them singletons, with around 3.2% in the top ten. The source material was CD4+ T cells sorted from PBMCs, sampled 45 days after the yellow fever booster vaccination. The origin of the receptors is a man aged 18 to 30 who received the YFV17D yellow fever vaccine.

Remarks on this clonotype: A read error may explain this, as a much larger clone is one base away. DNA of the CDR3: TGTGCCAGCAGCTCCGTGACGAGAAACTACGAGCAGTACTTC. This sequence encodes CASSSVTRNYEQYF. The V call is TRBV7-9, the J call TRBJ2-7; no definite D call. V lost 4 bases to trimming and J lost 3 bases, with 13 bases between them. The CDR3 covers 14 residues. Per the germline V gene, CDR1 is SEHNR and CDR2 is FQNEAQ (reference sequence). Based on the CDR3 plus reference TRBV7-9 and TRBJ2-7, the full variable domain is DTGVSQNPRHKITKRGQNVTFRCDPISEHNRLYWYRQTLGQGPEFLTYFQNEAQLEKSRLLSDRFSAERPKGSFSTLEIQRTEQGDSAMYLCASSSVTRNYEQYFGPGTRLTVT.

This clonotype was observed a handful of times. V is TRBV6-2 or TRBV6-3 and J is TRBJ2-7; D may be TRBD1 (6 bases). The V gene lost 0 bases and the J gene lost 3 bases, with 15 bases spanning the gap. The CDR3 spans 16 residues. Germline V gene sequence: CDR1 MNHEY, CDR2 SVGEGT. Here the CDR3 DNA reads TGTGCCAGCAGTTACTCTGAACAGGGTGATTACTACGAGCAGTACGTC. This gives the protein CASSYSEQGDYYEQYV.

The sample holds a few counts of this clonotype. The CDR3 is CASSQGFYEQYV. The CDR3 nucleotides read TGTGCCAGCAGTCAGGGGTTCTACGAGCAGTACGTC. V usage is TRBV6-6 and J usage is TRBJ2-7, with a tentative D call TRBD1 (6 bases). CDR1 is MNHNY, CDR2 SVGAGI, per germline (reference sequence). The CDR3 totals 12 residues. V shed 5 bases and J shed 3 bases, with 8 bases lying between them.

This clonotype was recorded a few times. The genes are TRBV7-2 and TRBJ2-3, with TRBD2 matching over 11 bases. CDR1 SGHTA and CDR2 FQGNSA come from the germline V gene. V was pared by 5 bases and J by 7 bases, with 5 bases of the junction left unmatched. This CDR3 has 14 residues. The CDR3 is CASSMGLAEYTQYF. In DNA, the CDR3 is TGTGCCAGCAGCATGGGACTAGCGGAGTATACGCAGTATTTT. The variable domain in full, with the rest retrieved from reference TRBV7-2 and TRBJ2-3, is GAGVSQSPSNKVTEKGKDVELRCDPISGHTALYWYRQSLGQGLEFLIYFQGNSAPDKSGLPSDRFSAERTGGSVSTLTIQRTQQEDSAVYLCASSMGLAEYTQYFGPGTRLTVL.

The chain is built from TRBV12-3 or TRBV12-4 and TRBJ1-2; D not certain. V was clipped by 4 bases and J by 0 bases, with 9 bases between them. CDR3 length equals 14 residues. The CDR3 bases are TGTGCCAGCAGTTCGGCAGGCGCTAACTATGGCTACACCTTC. Protein sequence: CASSSAGANYGYTF.

This clonotype was seen only a few times. V is TRBV18 and J is TRBJ2-7, with D perhaps TRBD1 (6 bases). Germline V gene data show CDR1 as KGHSH and CDR2 as LQKENI. Deletions cut 3 bases from V and 7 bases from J, with 13 bases between. CDR3 length equals 13 residues. DNA for the CDR3: TGTGCCAGCTCACCCGACGCCGACAGGGAGCAGTACTTC. This codes for CASSPDADREQYF.

The sample holds many counts of this clonotype. Here the CDR3 DNA reads TGTGCCAGCAGGCCGGGACTAGCGGGGACAGATACGCAGTATTTT. It translates to CASRPGLAGTDTQYF. This rearrangement joins TRBV7-8 to TRBJ2-3, with 13 bases matching TRBD2. The CDR3 extends over 15 amino acids. Germline CDR1 reads SGHVS; CDR2 reads FQNEAQ. V trimming: 6 bases; J trimming: 3 bases; junction bases outside the gene matches: 3. Complete variable domain (other parts from reference TRBV7-8 and TRBJ2-3): GAGVSQSPRYKVAKRGQDVALRCDPISGHVSLFWYQQALGQGPEFLTYFQNEAQLDKSGLPSDRFFAERPEGSVSTLKIQRTQQEDSAVYLCASRPGLAGTDTQYFGPGTRLTVL.

This clonotype was seen a few times. This chain uses TRBV19 with TRBJ2-4; no clear D. Germline V gene lookup returns CDR1 LNHDA and CDR2 SQIVND (reference sequence). This CDR3 has 14 amino acids. Trimming took off 5 bases at V and 2 bases at J, with 10 bases between the two ends. CDR3 nucleotide sequence: TGTGCCAGTAGTGTACAGCCCACCAAAAACATTCAGTACTTC. Encoded protein: CASSVQPTKNIQYF. The full variable domain, rest sourced from reference TRBV19 and TRBJ2-4, is DGGITQSPKYLFRKEGQNVTLSCEQNLNHDAMYWYRQDPGQGLRLIYYSQIVNDFQKGDIAEGYSVSREKKESFPLTVTSAQKNPTAFYLCASSVQPTKNIQYFGAGTRLSVL.

This chain connects TRBV20-1 to TRBJ2-5; TRBD2 aligns across 8 bases. The V segment lost 3 bases and the J segment 4 bases; nucleotides outside the gene matches: 7. Germline V gene data show CDR1 as DFQATT and CDR2 as SNEGSKA (reference sequence). There are 14 residues in the CDR3. CDR3 sequence (DNA): TGCAGTGCTAGTCCGGGGGGGCCGCTAGAGACCCAGTACTTC. Translating gives CSASPGGPLETQYF.

J is TRBJ1-2 and V is TRBV19; D gene ambiguous. This CDR3 has 15 residues. Germline CDR1 LNHDA, CDR2 SQIVND (reference sequence). V was clipped by 0 bases and J by 3 bases, with 11 bases between them. In DNA, the CDR3 is TGTGCCAGTAGTATAGAGGGCCGCCCGGACTATGGCTACACCTTC. Translation gives CASSIEGRPDYGYTF.

This clonotype has more than one count but fewer than ten. This chain connects TRBV29-1 to TRBJ1-1; D is perhaps TRBD1 (6 bases). Germline assignment: CDR1 SQVTM and CDR2 ANQGSEA. Deletions cut 7 bases from V and 4 bases from J, with 16 bases between. The CDR3 loop spans 13 amino acids. The CDR3 region is CSGGPRGGTEAFF. The CDR3 coding sequence is TGCAGCGGGGGGCCCCGAGGGGGCACTGAAGCTTTCTTT.

V gene TRBV7-2 combines with J gene TRBJ2-2; 8 bases map to TRBD1. Germline V gene data show CDR1 as SGHTA and CDR2 as FQGNSA. V trimming: 3 bases; J trimming: 4 bases; junction bases outside the gene matches: 4. This CDR3 is built from 15 residues. The CDR3 nucleotides are TGTGCCAGCAGCTTGGGACAGGCGACCACCGGGGAGCTGTTTTTT. It yields the protein CASSLGQATTGELFF.

The chain employs TRBV9 and TRBJ2-1, with 7 bases fitting TRBD2. Trimming at V came to 7 bases and at J to 4 bases, leaving 14 bases not matched to a gene. The CDR3 is 16 residues long. Germline V gene sequence: CDR1 SGDLS, CDR2 YYNGEE. CDR3 sequence (DNA): TGTGCCAGCCGGTATGGCCCTAGCGGCTCATACAATGAGCAGTTCTTC. Its protein is CASRYGPSGSYNEQFF.

The genes are TRBV5-1 and TRBJ2-3; D may be TRBD2 (5 bases). The germline gives CDR1 SGHRS, CDR2 YFSETQ. The CDR3 spans 15 residues. Trimming removed 2 bases at V and 3 bases at J, with 13 bases between. CDR3: CASSFEGWETDTQYF. The CDR3 DNA reads as TGCGCCAGCAGCTTTGAGGGCTGGGAAACAGATACGCAGTATTTT.

There are many counts of this clonotype. This chain joins TRBV6-1 and TRBJ2-3; no clear D gene. CDR1 MNHNS and CDR2 SASEGT come from the germline V gene. Between the trimmed V and J ends, which lost 7 bases and 1 base, there was a span of 12 bases. CDR3 length equals 14 residues. CDR3 coding DNA: TGTGCCAGCACCTCTGGCCCGGGCACAGATACGCAGTATTTT. Encoded protein: CASTSGPGTDTQYF.

A word on this clonotype: At one of its ends the junction is not consistent with the germline gene, which may arise from a read error. The chain carries TRBV7-2 and TRBJ2-4; D is unclear. The CDR3 runs 14 residues. Germline V lookup: CDR1 SGHTA, CDR2 FQGNSA. The CDR3 DNA sequence: TGTGCCAGCAGCTTAGCCGCCGACATAGGGTGGAAGAGCTTC. Translating gives CASSLAADIGWKSF.

This clonotype was counted ten times or more. This sequence joins TRBV5-1 and TRBJ1-4; possible D gene TRBD1, 6 bases. Per germline, CDR1 SGHRS and CDR2 YFSETQ. The CDR3 extends over 15 amino acids. The ends were cut back, 4 bases at V and 6 bases at J, with 16 bases in the middle. Written as DNA, the CDR3 is TGCGCCAGCAGCCGTTCAGGGGCTGACGATGAAAAACTGTTTTTT. This sequence encodes CASSRSGADDEKLFF.

This sequence joins TRBV27 and TRBJ2-3; no definite D call. Germline V gene data show CDR1 as MNHEY and CDR2 as SMNVEV (reference sequence). The germline V and J ends were trimmed by 1 base and 1 base, with 3 bases remaining between them. This CDR3 is built from 13 residues. The CDR3 region is CASSLWGTDTQYF. CDR3 nucleotides: TGTGCCAGCAGTTTATGGGGCACAGATACGCAGTATTTT.

Comments on this clonotype: Compared with germline, one end of the junction differs, possibly owing to a read error. V is TRBV3-1 and J is TRBJ2-3; D is perhaps TRBD2 (5 bases). Germline V CDR1 and CDR2: LGHDT, YNNKEL (reference sequence). This CDR3 has 14 residues. CDR3: CASSQGPGGDKQYF. CDR3 bases: TGTGCCAGCAGCCAAGGGCCCGGAGGAGATAAGCAGTATTTT.